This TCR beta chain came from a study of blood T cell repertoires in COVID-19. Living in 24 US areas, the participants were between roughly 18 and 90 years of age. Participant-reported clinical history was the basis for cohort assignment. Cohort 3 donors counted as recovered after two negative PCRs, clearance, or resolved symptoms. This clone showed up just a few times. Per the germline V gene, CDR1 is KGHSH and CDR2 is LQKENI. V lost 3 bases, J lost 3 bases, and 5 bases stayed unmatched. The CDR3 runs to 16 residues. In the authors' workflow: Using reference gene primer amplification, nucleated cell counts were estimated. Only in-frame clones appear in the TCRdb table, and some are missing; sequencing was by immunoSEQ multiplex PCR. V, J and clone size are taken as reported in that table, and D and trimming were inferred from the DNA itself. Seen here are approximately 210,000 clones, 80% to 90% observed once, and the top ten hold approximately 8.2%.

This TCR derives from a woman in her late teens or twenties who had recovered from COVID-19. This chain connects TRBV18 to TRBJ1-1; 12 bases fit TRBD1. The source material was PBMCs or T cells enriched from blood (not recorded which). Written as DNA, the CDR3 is TGTGCCAGCTCACCGGGGACAGGGGGCCGTGACACTGAAGCTTTCTTT. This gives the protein CASSPGTGGRDTEAFF.